The T cell receptor (beta chain) under discussion was sequenced for a study of cytomegalovirus exposure and HLA in healthy donors. V lost 4 bases, J lost 2 bases, and 16 bases lay in between. Germline V gene sequence: CDR1 SGDLS, CDR2 YYNGEE. The CDR3 loop spans 15 amino acids. The PCR used 60 Vbeta and 13 Jbeta primers. Clones were sequenced by immunoSEQ multiplex PCR, and TCRdb holds only the in-frame ones, with some missing. Of some 130,000 clones listed, around 79% were seen once; the top ten hold 3% to 3.5%. The chain carries TRBV9 and TRBJ2-7; D may be TRBD2 (5 bases). Sequenced: PBMCs. The sequence came from a female donor in good health and CMV-seronegative. In DNA, the CDR3 is TGTGCCAGCAGCCCTCTGAGGGAAACGACCTACGAGCAGTACTTC. Its translation is CASSPLRETTYEQYF.